This T cell receptor beta chain was profiled in a study of radiotherapy plus CTLA-4 blockade in lung cancer. Assay used: immunoSEQ multiplex PCR; TCRdb lists only in-frame clones, some missing. The sample yields around 45,000 clones, roughly two thirds seen once. The CDR3 is 15 amino acids. The J segment lost 3 bases and the V segment lost 3 bases, leaving 1 base of the junction unmatched. CDR1 and CDR2 (germline): MNHEY, SVGAGI. This clone has just one count. Its antigen is undetermined. Whole-study results and caveats: Tumor-derived TCR clones expanded in blood after radiotherapy plus ipilimumab.

V usage is TRBV6-5 and J usage is TRBJ2-6; TRBD2 agrees at 8 bases. Material: peripheral blood, obtained from a patient treated with radiotherapy plus ipilimumab. The TCR was taken from a human donor with non-small cell lung cancer who had a partial response to radiotherapy plus ipilimumab. CDR3 in DNA: TGTGCCAGCAGTTATAGCGGGATTGGGGCCAACGTCCTGACTTTC. Residues: CASSYSGIGANVLTF.